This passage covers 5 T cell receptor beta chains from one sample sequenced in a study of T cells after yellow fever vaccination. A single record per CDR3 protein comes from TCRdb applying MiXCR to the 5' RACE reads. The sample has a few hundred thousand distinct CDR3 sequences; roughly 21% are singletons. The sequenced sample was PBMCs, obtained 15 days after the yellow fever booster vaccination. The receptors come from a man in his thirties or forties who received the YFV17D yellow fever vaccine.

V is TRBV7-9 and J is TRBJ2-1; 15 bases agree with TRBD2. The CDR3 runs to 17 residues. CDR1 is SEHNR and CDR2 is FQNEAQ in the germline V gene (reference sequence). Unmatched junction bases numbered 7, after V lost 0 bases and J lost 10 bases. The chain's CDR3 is CASSLAGTSGRKKEQFF. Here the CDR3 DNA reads TGTGCCAGCAGCTTAGCGGGGACTAGCGGGAGGAAGAAGGAGCAGTTCTTC.

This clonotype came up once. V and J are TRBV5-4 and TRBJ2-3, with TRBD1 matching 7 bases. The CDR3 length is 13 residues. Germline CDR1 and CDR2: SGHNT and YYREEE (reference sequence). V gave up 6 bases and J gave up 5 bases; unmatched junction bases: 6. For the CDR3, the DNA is TGTGCCAGCATGATAGCAGGGGGAGATACGCAGTATTTT. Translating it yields CASMIAGGDTQYF.

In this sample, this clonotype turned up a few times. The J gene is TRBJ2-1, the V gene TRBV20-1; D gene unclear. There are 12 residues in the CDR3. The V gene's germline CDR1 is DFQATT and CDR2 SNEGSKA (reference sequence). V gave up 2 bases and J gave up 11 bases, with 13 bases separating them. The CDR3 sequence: CSARLLGPKQFF. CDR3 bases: TGCAGTGCTAGACTCCTAGGACCAAAGCAGTTCTTC.

This CDR3 reads CASSEGLAGGETQYF. The CDR3 nucleotides are TGTGCCAGCAGCGAAGGACTAGCGGGAGGGGAGACCCAGTACTTC. The V gene is TRBV27, the J gene TRBJ2-5; the match to TRBD2 covers 15 bases. Trimming removed 6 bases from V and 5 bases from J; junction bases left unmatched: 4. This CDR3 spans 15 amino acids. The germline V gene encodes CDR1 MNHEY and CDR2 SMNVEV (reference sequence).

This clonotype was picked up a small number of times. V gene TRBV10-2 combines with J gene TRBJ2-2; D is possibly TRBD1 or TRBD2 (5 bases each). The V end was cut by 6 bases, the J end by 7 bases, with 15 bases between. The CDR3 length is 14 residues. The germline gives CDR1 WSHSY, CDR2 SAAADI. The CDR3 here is CASSWQGVVGELFF. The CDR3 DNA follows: TGCGCCAGCAGCTGGCAGGGAGTCGTCGGGGAGCTGTTTTTT.